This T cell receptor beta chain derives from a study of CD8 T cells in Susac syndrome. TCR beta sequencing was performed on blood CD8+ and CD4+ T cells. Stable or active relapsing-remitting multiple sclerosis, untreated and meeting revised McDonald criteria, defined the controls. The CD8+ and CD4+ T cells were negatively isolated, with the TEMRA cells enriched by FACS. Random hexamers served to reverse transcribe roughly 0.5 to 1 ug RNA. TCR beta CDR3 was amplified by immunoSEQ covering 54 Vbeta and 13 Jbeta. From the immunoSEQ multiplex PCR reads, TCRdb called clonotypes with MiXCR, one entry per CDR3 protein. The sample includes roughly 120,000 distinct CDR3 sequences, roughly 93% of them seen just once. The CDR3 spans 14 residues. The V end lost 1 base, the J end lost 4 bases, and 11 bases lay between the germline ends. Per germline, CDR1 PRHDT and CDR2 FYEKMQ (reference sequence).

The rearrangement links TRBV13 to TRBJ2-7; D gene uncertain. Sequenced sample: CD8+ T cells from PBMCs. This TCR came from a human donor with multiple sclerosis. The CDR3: CASSLAAGFYEQYF. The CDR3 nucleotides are TGTGCCAGCAGCTTAGCAGCCGGGTTTTACGAGCAGTACTTC. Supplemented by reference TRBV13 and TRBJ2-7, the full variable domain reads AAGVIQSPRHLIKEKRETATLKCYPIPRHDTVYWYQQGPGQDPQFLISFYEKMQSDKGSIPDRFSAQQFSDYHSELNMSSLELGDSALYFCASSLAAGFYEQYFGPGTRLTVT.